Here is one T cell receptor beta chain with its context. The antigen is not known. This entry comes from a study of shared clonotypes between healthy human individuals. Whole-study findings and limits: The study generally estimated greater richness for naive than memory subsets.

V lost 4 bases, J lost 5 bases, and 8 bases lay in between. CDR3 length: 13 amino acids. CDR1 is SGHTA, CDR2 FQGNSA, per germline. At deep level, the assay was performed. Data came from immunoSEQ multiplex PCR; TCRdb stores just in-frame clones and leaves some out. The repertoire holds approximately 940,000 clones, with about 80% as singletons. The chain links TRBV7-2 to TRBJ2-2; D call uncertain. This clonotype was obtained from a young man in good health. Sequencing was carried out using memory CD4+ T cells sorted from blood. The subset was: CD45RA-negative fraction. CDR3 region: CASSSGWTGELFF. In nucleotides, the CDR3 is TGTGCCAGCAGCTCAGGTTGGACCGGGGAGCTGTTTTTT. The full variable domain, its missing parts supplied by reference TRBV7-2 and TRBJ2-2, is GAGVSQSPSNKVTEKGKDVELRCDPISGHTALYWYRQSLGQGLEFLIYFQGNSAPDKSGLPSDRFSAERTGGSVSTLTIQRTQQEDSAVYLCASSSGWTGELFFGEGSRLTVL.